This entry describes one TCR beta chain. Its antigen is unknown. This record belongs to a study of cytomegalovirus exposure and HLA in healthy donors. Points from the study as a whole: Cytomegalovirus-associated status was assigned to 150 or so TCR beta chains. Most TCR sequences were seen very rarely across donors, but some public TCRs occurred in many. It was reportedly the case that the classifier diagnosed cytomegalovirus status with high specificity and sensitivity.

Sequencing was performed with immunoSEQ multiplex PCR; in TCRdb, only in-frame clones are kept and a portion is missing. The sample consists of roughly 100,000 clones, about 94% of them appearing once. The junction had 3 bases not matched to a gene; V was cut back by 0 bases and J by 0 bases. The length of the CDR3 is 16 residues. CDR1 and CDR2 (germline): PRHDT, FYEKMQ (reference sequence). Material for sequencing was PBMCs. This TCR came from a woman aged 18-29 years in good health and CMV-seronegative. The chain uses TRBV13 and TRBJ2-7, with 9 bases fitting TRBD1. As DNA, the CDR3 is TGTGCCAGCAGCTTAGGGGGGACAGGGAGCTCCTACGAGCAGTACTTC. Translation: CASSLGGTGSSYEQYF.